The 10 T cell receptor beta chains presented below share a single source sample, sequenced in a study of T cell responses to AZD1222 COVID-19 vaccine. Using immunoSEQ multiplex PCR, the repertoire was profiled, and TCRdb retains in-frame clones only, with some absent. The data contain roughly 76,000 clones, roughly 89% of them singletons. This material consisted of peripheral blood, taken on day 0 of AZD1222 vaccination. These TCRs come from an adult in good health.

This clone showed up just once. The chain employs TRBV30 and TRBJ2-4, with 7 bases identical to TRBD1. The CDR3 length is 13 residues. Germline V gene sequence: CDR1 GTSNPN, CDR2 SVGIG (reference sequence). V trimming: 5 bases; J trimming: 4 bases; junction bases outside the gene matches: 5. CDR3 protein: CAWAPGQKNIQYF. DNA for the CDR3: TGTGCCTGGGCTCCGGGACAGAAAAACATTCAGTACTTC.

This clone has just a few counts. The chain joins TRBV7-3 to TRBJ2-7, with TRBD1 matching over 10 bases. V lost 4 bases to trimming and J lost 5 bases; unmatched junction nucleotides: 8. There are 15 residues in the CDR3. Germline-derived CDR1 and CDR2 are SGHTA and FQGTGA. In DNA form, the CDR3 reads TGTGCCAGCAGCTCGTACGACAGGGGGCCCCACGAGCAGTACTTC. This sequence encodes CASSSYDRGPHEQYF.

This clone was observed a few times. The CDR3 DNA reads as TGTGCCAGCAGTCCGGGGGGTGGGTATGAAAAACTGTTTTTT. Its protein product is CASSPGGGYEKLFF. This chain uses TRBV28 with TRBJ1-4; weak D call: TRBD1 (5 bases). CDR1 and CDR2 (germline): MDHEN, SYDVKM. This CDR3 has 14 residues. V was pared by 5 bases and J by 6 bases, with 13 bases between.

This clone was recorded once. V and J are TRBV3-1 (or the pseudogene TRBV3-2) and TRBJ1-2, with 7 bases that match TRBD1. The CDR3 covers 15 residues. V dropped 3 bases and J dropped 2; count of bases not matched to a gene: 6. Looked up from germline, CDR1 is LGHDT and CDR2 is YNNKEL (reference sequence). The CDR3 nucleotides are TGTGCCAGCAGCCAGAGGACAGGACCCAACTATGGCTACACCTTC. This sequence encodes CASSQRTGPNYGYTF.

The chain uses TRBV9 and TRBJ2-3; D gene uncertain. The CDR3 has 14 residues. Germline lookup yields CDR1 SGDLS and CDR2 YYNGEE. The V and J ends lost 4 bases and 1 base respectively, with 10 bases between them. The CDR3 region is CASSTLEGTDTQYF. The DNA for the CDR3 is TGTGCCAGCAGCACCTTGGAAGGCACAGATACGCAGTATTTT.

The chain joins TRBV6-6 to TRBJ2-1; 7 bases line up with TRBD2. The CDR3 runs to 13 residues. CDR1 and CDR2 (germline): MNHNY, SVGAGI (reference sequence). V trimming: 4 bases; J trimming: 10 bases; junction bases outside the gene matches: 7. The CDR3 DNA is TGTGCCAGCAGTTGGCTAGCGGTTGACGAGCAGTTCTTC. This gives the protein CASSWLAVDEQFF.

The sample holds a few counts of this clone. The rearrangement joins TRBV9 to TRBJ2-3; the D is unclear. This CDR3 contains 14 residues. From germline, CDR1 is SGDLS and CDR2 YYNGEE. V was cut by 4 bases and J by 6 bases, with 15 bases left in between. CDR3 region: CASSPDQFTDTQYF. The CDR3 DNA reads TGTGCCAGCAGCCCGGACCAATTCACGGATACGCAGTATTTT.

The chain is built from TRBV7-2 and TRBJ1-1; D remains ambiguous. The CDR3 is 14 amino acids. Germline values: CDR1 SGHTA, CDR2 FQGNSA. The V end lost 4 bases, the J end lost 3 bases, and 12 bases lay between the germline ends. The CDR3 loop reads CASSWGGIDTEAFF. CDR3 DNA sequence: TGTGCCAGCAGCTGGGGAGGGATCGACACTGAAGCTTTCTTT. Using reference TRBV7-2 and TRBJ1-1 for the parts outside the CDR3, the full variable domain is GAGVSQSPSNKVTEKGKDVELRCDPISGHTALYWYRQSLGQGLEFLIYFQGNSAPDKSGLPSDRFSAERTGGSVSTLTIQRTQQEDSAVYLCASSWGGIDTEAFFGQGTRLTVV.

The chain couples TRBV15 to TRBJ2-3; 7 bases are shared with TRBD1. This CDR3 contains 14 residues. The V and J ends lost 2 bases and 1 base, in that order; junction bases with no gene match: 0. Per germline, CDR1 LNHNV and CDR2 YYDKDF (reference sequence). The CDR3 bases are TGTGCCACCAGCAGACAGGGGGGCACAGATACGCAGTATTTT. It specifies CATSRQGGTDTQYF.

J is TRBJ2-1 and V is TRBV29-1; D is unclear. V lost 5 bases to trimming and J lost 7 bases, with 9 bases between them. The CDR3 extends over 11 amino acids. The V gene's germline CDR1 is SQVTM and CDR2 ANQGSEA. The CDR3 DNA sequence: TGCAGCGTTCGCGGCTCAAATGAGCAGTTCTTC. Its translation: CSVRGSNEQFF.